Listed below are T cell receptor beta chains from one sample, sequenced in a study of shared clonotypes between healthy human individuals. Sequencing used immunoSEQ multiplex PCR; TCRdb keeps in-frame clones, though not all of them. The table records some 2 million clones, 90% to 95% of them present only once. Sequenced material: naive CD4+ T cells sorted from blood. The receptors were gathered from a man between 18 and 35 years old in good health. CDR3s include the opening cysteine and the closing phenylalanine or tryptophan. The D gene is left open where the match is weak.

>TRBV6-5|TRBJ2-3|.
CASRPNTDTQYF
TGTGCCAGCAGACCCAACACAGATACGCAGTATTTT
>TRBV7-2|TRBJ2-7|TRBD2
CASSRVRSLAGGAYEQYF
TGTGCCAGCAGCCGAGTCAGGTCCCTAGCGGGAGGCGCCTACGAGCAGTACTTC
>TRBV6-5|TRBJ2-7|TRBD2
CASSRGLADYEQYF
TGTGCCAGCAGCCGTGGACTAGCGGACTACGAGCAGTACTTC
>TRBV5-5|TRBJ2-1|.
CASSSTSWSYNEQFF
TGTGCCAGCAGCTCCACTAGTTGGTCCTACAATGAGCAGTTCTTC
>TRBV15|TRBJ2-3|.
CATSMRSGTDTQYF
TGTGCCACCAGCATGCGGTCGGGCACAGATACGCAGTATTTT
>TRBV5-6|TRBJ2-7|.
CASSLSPGGYEQYF
TGTGCCAGCAGCTTGTCTCCAGGGGGGTACGAGCAGTACTTC
>TRBV28|TRBJ1-5|.
CASRPTDLVRQPQHF
TGTGCCAGCAGGCCGACGGATTTGGTAAGGCAGCCCCAGCATTTT
>TRBV30|TRBJ2-7|.
CAWSSGEGYEQYF
TGTGCCTGGAGTAGCGGTGAAGGGTACGAGCAGTACTTC
>TRBV19|TRBJ2-3|.
CATGQSTDTQYF
TGTGCCACGGGACAAAGCACAGATACGCAGTATTTT
>TRBV20-1|TRBJ2-7|.
CSARARGEQYF
TGCAGTGCTAGAGCTAGAGGCGAGCAGTACTTC
>TRBV2|TRBJ2-2|.
CASSLTRELFF
TGTGCCAGCAGTCTTACCAGGGAGCTGTTTTTT
>TRBV5-6|TRBJ1-3|.
CASSLAAVSGNTIYF
TGTGCCAGCAGCTTGGCCGCCGTTTCTGGAAACACCATATATTTT
>TRBV28|TRBJ1-1|TRBD1
CASRIGTVKPEAFF
TGTGCCAGCAGAATCGGGACAGTTAAGCCTGAAGCTTTCTTT
>TRBV4-1|TRBJ1-5|TRBD1
CASSQEFQGGMHF
TGCGCCAGCAGCCAAGAATTCCAGGGGGGGATGCATTTT